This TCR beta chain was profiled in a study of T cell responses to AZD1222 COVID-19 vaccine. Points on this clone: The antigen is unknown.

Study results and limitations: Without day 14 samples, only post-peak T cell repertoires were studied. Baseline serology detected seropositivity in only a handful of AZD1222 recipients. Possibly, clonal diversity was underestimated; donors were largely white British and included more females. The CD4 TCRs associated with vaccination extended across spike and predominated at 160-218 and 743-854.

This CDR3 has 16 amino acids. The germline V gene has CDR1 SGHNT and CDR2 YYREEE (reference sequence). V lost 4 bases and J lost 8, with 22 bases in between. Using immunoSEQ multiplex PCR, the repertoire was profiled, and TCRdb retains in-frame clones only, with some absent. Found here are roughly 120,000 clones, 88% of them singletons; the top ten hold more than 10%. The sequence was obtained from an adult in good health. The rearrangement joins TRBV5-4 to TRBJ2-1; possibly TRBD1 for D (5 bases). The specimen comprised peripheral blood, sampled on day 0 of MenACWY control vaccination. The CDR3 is CASSRVKGQGFDEQFF. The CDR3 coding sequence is TGTGCCAGCAGCAGGGTAAAGGGTCAGGGCTTCGATGAGCAGTTCTTC.